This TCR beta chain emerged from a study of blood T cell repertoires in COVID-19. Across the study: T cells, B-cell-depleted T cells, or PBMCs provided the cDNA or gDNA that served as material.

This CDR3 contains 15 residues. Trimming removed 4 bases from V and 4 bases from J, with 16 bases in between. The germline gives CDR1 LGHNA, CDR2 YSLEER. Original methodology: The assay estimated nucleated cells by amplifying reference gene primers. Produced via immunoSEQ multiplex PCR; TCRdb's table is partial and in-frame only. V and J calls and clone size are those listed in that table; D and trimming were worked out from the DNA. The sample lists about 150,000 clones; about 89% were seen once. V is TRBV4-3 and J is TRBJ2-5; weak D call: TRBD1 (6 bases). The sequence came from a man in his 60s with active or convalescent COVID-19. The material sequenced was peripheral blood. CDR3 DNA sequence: TGCGCCAGCAGCCCGAGCAGGGGTAGAGGAGAGACCCAGTACTTC. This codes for CASSPSRGRGETQYF.